This is a list of T cell receptor beta chains from one sample in a study of cytomegalovirus exposure and HLA in healthy donors. Assay: immunoSEQ multiplex PCR; the TCRdb copy retains only in-frame clones and omits some. The table for this sample gives 150,000 to 200,000 clones. The sample consisted of PBMCs. The receptors here all came from a boy aged 5-17 years in good health and CMV-seronegative. The CDR3 runs from the conserved cysteine through the conserved F or W. The D gene is left open where the match is weak.

v_gene: TRBV28; j_gene: TRBJ2-7; d_gene: TRBD2; CDR3aa: CVSTLLAGGKYYEQYF; CDR3nt: TGTGTCAGCACCCTCCTAGCGGGGGGGAAATACTACGAGCAGTACTTC
v_gene: TRBV4-1; j_gene: TRBJ2-7; d_gene: TRBD2; CDR3aa: CASSQGRGLADTYEQYF; CDR3nt: TGCGCCAGCAGCCAAGGGAGGGGACTAGCGGATACCTACGAGCAGTACTTC
v_gene: TRBV5-1; j_gene: TRBJ2-3; d_gene: -; CDR3aa: CASSRDIYTDTQYF; CDR3nt: TGCGCCAGCAGCCGGGACATCTACACAGATACGCAGTATTTT
v_gene: TRBV4-1; j_gene: TRBJ2-7; d_gene: TRBD1; CDR3aa: CASSQEGQVMGEQYF; CDR3nt: TGCGCCAGCAGCCAAGAGGGACAGGTCATGGGCGAGCAGTACTTC
v_gene: TRBV5-1; j_gene: TRBJ2-1; d_gene: TRBD2; CDR3aa: CASTNSGGAREQFF; CDR3nt: TGCGCCAGCACCAATAGCGGGGGGGCCCGGGAGCAGTTCTTC
v_gene: TRBV28; j_gene: TRBJ2-7; d_gene: -; CDR3aa: CASSQEGQYF; CDR3nt: TGTGCCAGCTCCCAGGAGGGCCAGTACTTC
v_gene: TRBV19; j_gene: TRBJ1-1; d_gene: TRBD1; CDR3aa: CASSGTGGTEAFF; CDR3nt: TGTGCCAGTAGTGGTACAGGGGGGACTGAAGCTTTCTTT
v_gene: TRBV12-1; j_gene: TRBJ1-1; d_gene: -; CDR3aa: CASSKKQLKRSEAFF; CDR3nt: TGTGCCAGCAGCAAAAAACAACTAAAGAGGTCTGAAGCTTTCTTT
v_gene: TRBV4-1; j_gene: TRBJ2-4; d_gene: -; CDR3aa: CASSQIGLAKNIQYF; CDR3nt: TGCGCCAGCAGCCAAATTGGACTAGCCAAAAACATTCAGTACTTC
v_gene: TRBV5-1; j_gene: TRBJ2-5; d_gene: TRBD1; CDR3aa: CASRIGGAETQYF; CDR3nt: TGCGCCAGCAGAATAGGGGGCGCTGAGACCCAGTACTTC
v_gene: TRBV29-1; j_gene: TRBJ1-2; d_gene: TRBD1; CDR3aa: CSVELTTGEYYGYTF; CDR3nt: TGCAGCGTTGAACTGACGACAGGGGAGTACTATGGCTACACCTTC
v_gene: TRBV6-5; j_gene: TRBJ2-7; d_gene: -; CDR3aa: CASSYWGDSSYEQYF; CDR3nt: TGTGCCAGCAGTTACTGGGGGGACAGCTCCTACGAGCAGTACTTC
v_gene: TRBV7-9; j_gene: TRBJ2-1; d_gene: TRBD1; CDR3aa: CASSHPGTGNIEQFF; CDR3nt: TGTGCCAGCAGCCACCCCGGGACAGGTAATATTGAGCAGTTCTTC
v_gene: TRBV9; j_gene: TRBJ1-2; d_gene: TRBD1; CDR3aa: CASSGSGQLLYGYTF; CDR3nt: TGTGCCAGCAGCGGATCGGGACAGCTCCTCTATGGCTACACCTTC
v_gene: TRBV5-4; j_gene: TRBJ2-4; d_gene: TRBD1; CDR3aa: CASSPTGSKNIQYF; CDR3nt: TGTGCCAGCAGCCCGACAGGGTCCAAAAACATTCAGTACTTC
v_gene: TRBV7-8; j_gene: TRBJ2-3; d_gene: -; CDR3aa: CASSFWTLHLRDTQYF; CDR3nt: TGTGCCAGCAGCTTTTGGACTCTCCATCTCAGAGATACGCAGTATTTT
v_gene: TRBV5-1; j_gene: TRBJ2-1; d_gene: -; CDR3aa: CASSPIGETYNEQFF; CDR3nt: TGCGCCAGCAGCCCCATCGGGGAGACCTACAATGAGCAGTTCTTC
v_gene: TRBV9; j_gene: TRBJ1-3; d_gene: -; CDR3aa: CASSIRQEYSGNTIYF; CDR3nt: TGTGCCAGCAGCATACGACAGGAATACTCTGGAAACACCATATATTTT
v_gene: TRBV4-1; j_gene: TRBJ2-1; d_gene: TRBD2; CDR3aa: CASSQDRSGGAGHEQFF; CDR3nt: TGCGCCAGCAGCCAAGATCGGAGCGGGGGGGCCGGGCATGAGCAGTTCTTC
v_gene: TRBV6-1; j_gene: TRBJ2-3; d_gene: -; CDR3aa: CASSRGRGPDTQYF; CDR3nt: TGTGCCAGTTCCCGAGGAAGGGGTCCAGATACGCAGTATTTT
v_gene: TRBV28; j_gene: TRBJ2-7; d_gene: TRBD2; CDR3aa: CASSSGTSGASSYEQYF; CDR3nt: TGTGCCAGCAGTTCTGGGACTAGCGGGGCGAGCTCCTACGAGCAGTACTTC
v_gene: TRBV4-1; j_gene: TRBJ2-7; d_gene: TRBD1; CDR3aa: CASSRTMVGTAFYEQYF; CDR3nt: TGCGCCAGCAGCCGGACAATGGTAGGGACAGCCTTCTACGAGCAGTACTTC
v_gene: TRBV6-1; j_gene: TRBJ1-1; d_gene: TRBD1; CDR3aa: CASRDREANTEAFF; CDR3nt: TGTGCCAGCAGGGACAGGGAGGCAAACACTGAAGCTTTCTTT
v_gene: TRBV21-1; j_gene: TRBJ1-2; d_gene: -; CDR3aa: CADDRGKSGYTF; CDR3nt: TGTGCCGACGACAGGGGAAAAAGTGGCTACACCTTC
v_gene: TRBV6-6; j_gene: TRBJ1-1; d_gene: -; CDR3aa: CASSYSDTAPRVAFF; CDR3nt: TGTGCCAGCAGTTACTCAGATACAGCCCCGAGGGTTGCTTTCTTT
v_gene: TRBV4-2; j_gene: TRBJ1-1; d_gene: -; CDR3aa: CASSQEKGFWEAFF; CDR3nt: TGTGCCAGCAGCCAAGAGAAGGGGTTCTGGGAAGCTTTCTTT
v_gene: TRBV5-1; j_gene: TRBJ2-6; d_gene: TRBD1; CDR3aa: CASTLGWRTGVSGANVLTF; CDR3nt: TGCGCCAGCACCCTTGGCTGGAGAACAGGGGTCTCTGGGGCCAACGTCCTGACTTTC
v_gene: TRBV28; j_gene: TRBJ2-7; d_gene: -; CDR3aa: CASTAGTPYEQYF; CDR3nt: TGTGCCAGCACGGCCGGGACTCCCTACGAGCAGTACTTC
v_gene: TRBV11-2; j_gene: TRBJ1-1; d_gene: TRBD1; CDR3aa: CASSPWTGGNTEAFF; CDR3nt: TGTGCCAGCAGCCCGTGGACAGGGGGGAACACTGAAGCTTTCTTT
v_gene: TRBV19; j_gene: TRBJ1-2; d_gene: -; CDR3aa: CASSLNREVGGYTF; CDR3nt: TGTGCCAGTAGTTTGAACAGGGAAGTAGGAGGCTACACCTTC
v_gene: TRBV10-3; j_gene: TRBJ2-3; d_gene: -; CDR3aa: CAISLALTGSTDTQYF; CDR3nt: TGTGCCATCAGTCTAGCCCTAACAGGGTCCACAGATACGCAGTATTTT
v_gene: TRBV19; j_gene: TRBJ2-1; d_gene: -; CDR3aa: CASSIEGDPSYNEQFF; CDR3nt: TGTGCCAGTAGTATCGAGGGGGACCCATCCTACAATGAGCAGTTCTTC
v_gene: TRBV18; j_gene: TRBJ1-4; d_gene: -; CDR3aa: CASSPSGVGEKLFF; CDR3nt: TGTGCCAGCTCACCATCAGGGGTGGGCGAAAAACTGTTTTTT
v_gene: TRBV7-9; j_gene: TRBJ2-1; d_gene: -; CDR3aa: CASSFVGGEQFF; CDR3nt: TGTGCCAGCAGCTTCGTCGGCGGGGAACAGTTCTTC
v_gene: TRBV10-3; j_gene: TRBJ2-5; d_gene: -; CDR3aa: CAISAGTTRTGETQYF; CDR3nt: TGTGCCATCAGTGCAGGGACCACCCGAACAGGGGAGACCCAGTACTTC
v_gene: TRBV10-2; j_gene: TRBJ2-5; d_gene: -; CDR3aa: CASSEPLERQETQYF; CDR3nt: TGCGCCAGCAGTGAGCCATTAGAGCGGCAAGAGACCCAGTACTTC
v_gene: TRBV27; j_gene: TRBJ2-7; d_gene: -; CDR3aa: CASSPSSYEQYF; CDR3nt: TGTGCCAGCAGCCCTAGCTCCTACGAGCAGTACTTC
v_gene: TRBV12-5; j_gene: TRBJ1-2; d_gene: -; CDR3aa: CASGPGGRKSGYTF; CDR3nt: TGTGCTAGTGGTCCCGGGGGTAGAAAGTCTGGCTACACCTTC
v_gene: TRBV5-1; j_gene: TRBJ1-1; d_gene: TRBD1; CDR3aa: CASSLAQGAVPEAFF; CDR3nt: TGCGCCAGCAGCTTGGCCCAGGGGGCTGTTCCTGAAGCTTTCTTT
v_gene: TRBV28; j_gene: TRBJ1-2; d_gene: -; CDR3aa: CAYLVVRGGRYGYTF; CDR3nt: TGTGCCTACCTCGTGGTTAGGGGGGGTCGGTATGGCTACACCTTC
v_gene: TRBV19; j_gene: TRBJ1-5; d_gene: -; CDR3aa: CATRRGGAGNQPQHF; CDR3nt: TGTGCCACCCGCCGCGGGGGGGCGGGCAATCAGCCCCAGCATTTT
v_gene: TRBV30; j_gene: TRBJ2-3; d_gene: -; CDR3aa: CAWSEGVGTDTQYF; CDR3nt: TGTGCCTGGAGTGAAGGGGTCGGCACAGATACGCAGTATTTT
v_gene: TRBV6-5; j_gene: TRBJ1-4; d_gene: -; CDR3aa: CASSPAVSTNEKLFF; CDR3nt: TGTGCCAGCAGCCCCGCGGTGTCAACTAATGAAAAACTGTTTTTT
v_gene: TRBV9; j_gene: TRBJ2-7; d_gene: TRBD2; CDR3aa: CASSVDLAAYEQYF; CDR3nt: TGTGCCAGCAGCGTAGACCTAGCGGCCTACGAGCAGTACTTC
v_gene: TRBV29-1; j_gene: TRBJ1-2; d_gene: -; CDR3aa: CSVVPGDLGGYTF; CDR3nt: TGCAGCGTTGTCCCGGGAGATCTGGGAGGCTACACCTTC
v_gene: TRBV5-1; j_gene: TRBJ1-1; d_gene: TRBD1; CDR3aa: CASSPGQGKTEAFF; CDR3nt: TGCGCCAGCAGCCCCGGACAGGGTAAGACTGAAGCTTTCTTT
v_gene: TRBV29-1; j_gene: TRBJ2-7; d_gene: -; CDR3aa: CSAELGGSYEQYF; CDR3nt: TGCAGCGCCGAACTAGGGGGTTCCTACGAGCAGTACTTC
v_gene: TRBV10-1; j_gene: TRBJ2-1; d_gene: -; CDR3aa: CASSESTRGEDEQFF; CDR3nt: TGCGCCAGCAGTGAGTCGACTAGAGGGGAGGATGAGCAGTTCTTC
v_gene: TRBV6-5; j_gene: TRBJ2-2; d_gene: -; CDR3aa: CASSLGQMNTGELFF; CDR3nt: TGTGCCAGCAGTCTCGGACAGATGAACACCGGGGAGCTGTTTTTT
v_gene: TRBV19; j_gene: TRBJ1-1; d_gene: -; CDR3aa: CASRRSNTEAFF; CDR3nt: TGTGCCAGTAGGAGGAGTAACACTGAAGCTTTCTTT
v_gene: TRBV4-2; j_gene: TRBJ2-1; d_gene: -; CDR3aa: CASSQEGGGASNEQFF; CDR3nt: TGTGCCAGCAGCCAAGAGGGAGGGGGGGCATCCAATGAGCAGTTCTTC
v_gene: TRBV7-9; j_gene: TRBJ2-1; d_gene: -; CDR3aa: CASSSTSRRGDEQFF; CDR3nt: TGTGCCAGCAGCTCCACGTCCCGAAGGGGCGATGAGCAGTTCTTC
v_gene: TRBV19; j_gene: TRBJ2-7; d_gene: -; CDR3aa: CASSLTGQISYEQYF; CDR3nt: TGTGCCAGTAGTCTGACAGGACAGATCTCCTACGAGCAGTACTTC
v_gene: TRBV29-1; j_gene: TRBJ2-1; d_gene: -; CDR3aa: CSVELVLHEQFF; CDR3nt: TGCAGCGTCGAACTAGTACTCCATGAGCAGTTCTTC
v_gene: TRBV2; j_gene: TRBJ1-1; d_gene: -; CDR3aa: CASSESGRAGNTEAFF; CDR3nt: TGTGCCAGCAGTGAATCCGGAAGGGCGGGAAACACTGAAGCTTTCTTT
v_gene: TRBV25-1; j_gene: TRBJ2-1; d_gene: TRBD1; CDR3aa: CASSTLGQGFNEQFF; CDR3nt: TGTGCCAGCAGTACGCTGGGACAGGGGTTTAATGAGCAGTTCTTC
v_gene: TRBV18; j_gene: TRBJ2-5; d_gene: TRBD2; CDR3aa: CASSPPETSRLGETQYF; CDR3nt: TGTGCCAGCTCACCCCCGGAGACTAGCAGGCTGGGGGAGACCCAGTACTTC
v_gene: TRBV5-1; j_gene: TRBJ2-3; d_gene: -; CDR3aa: CASQSRGDTQYF; CDR3nt: TGCGCCAGTCAGAGTAGGGGAGATACGCAGTATTTT
v_gene: TRBV19; j_gene: TRBJ1-4; d_gene: -; CDR3aa: CASSIDQGAPNEKLFF; CDR3nt: TGTGCCAGTAGTATAGATCAAGGGGCCCCTAATGAAAAACTGTTTTTT